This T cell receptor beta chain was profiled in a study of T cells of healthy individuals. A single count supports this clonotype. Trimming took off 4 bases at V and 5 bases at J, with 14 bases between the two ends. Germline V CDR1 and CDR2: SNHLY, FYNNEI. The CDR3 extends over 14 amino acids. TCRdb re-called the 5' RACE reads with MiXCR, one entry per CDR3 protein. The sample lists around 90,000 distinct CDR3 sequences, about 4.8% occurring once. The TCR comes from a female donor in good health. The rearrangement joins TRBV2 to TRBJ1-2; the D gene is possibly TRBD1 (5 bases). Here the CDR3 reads CASSVDRKAYGYTF. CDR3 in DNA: TGTGCCAGCAGTGTCGACAGAAAGGCATATGGCTACACCTTC.